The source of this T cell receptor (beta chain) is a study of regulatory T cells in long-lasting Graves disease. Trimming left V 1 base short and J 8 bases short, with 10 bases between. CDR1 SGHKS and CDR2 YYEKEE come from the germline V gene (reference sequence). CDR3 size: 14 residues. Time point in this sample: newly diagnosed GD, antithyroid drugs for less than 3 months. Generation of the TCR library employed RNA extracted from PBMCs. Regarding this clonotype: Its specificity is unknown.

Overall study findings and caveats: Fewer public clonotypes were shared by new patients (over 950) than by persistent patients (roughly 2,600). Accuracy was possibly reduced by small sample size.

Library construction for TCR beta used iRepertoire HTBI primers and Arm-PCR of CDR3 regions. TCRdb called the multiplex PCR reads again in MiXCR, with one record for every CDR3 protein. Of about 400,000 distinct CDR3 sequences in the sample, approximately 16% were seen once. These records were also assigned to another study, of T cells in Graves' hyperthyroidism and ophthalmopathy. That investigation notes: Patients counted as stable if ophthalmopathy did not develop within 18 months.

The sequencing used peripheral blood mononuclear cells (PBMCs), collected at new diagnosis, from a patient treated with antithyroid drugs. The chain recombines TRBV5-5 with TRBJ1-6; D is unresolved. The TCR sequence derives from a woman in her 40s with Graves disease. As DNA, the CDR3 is TGTGCCAGCAGCTTGACCTCTACCCATTCACCCCTCCACTTT. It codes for CASSLTSTHSPLHF. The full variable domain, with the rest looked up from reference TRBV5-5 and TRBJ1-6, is DAGVTQSPTHLIKTRGQQVTLRCSPISGHKSVSWYQQVLGQGPQFIFQYYEKEERGRGNFPDRFSARQFPNYSSELNVNALLLGDSALYLCASSLTSTHSPLHFGNGTRLTVT.